Given below is one T cell receptor (beta chain) in context. The sample is drawn from a study of Tregs in tolerant kidney transplant recipients. Assay: immunoSEQ multiplex PCR; the TCRdb copy retains only in-frame clones and omits some. The sample holds some 57,000 clones; about 90% are singletons and the top ten take 13% to 15%. Trimming took 6 bases from V and 0 from J; bases not matched to a gene: 3. The V gene's germline CDR1 is SGHNT and CDR2 YYREEE (reference sequence). The CDR3 is 14 residues long. Mixed chimerism was transient after nonmyeloablative marrow transplants from related graft donors.

Source: CD8+ T cells from blood (PBMCs), taken 24 months after the transplant. V gene TRBV5-4 combines with J gene TRBJ2-1; 7 bases match TRBD1. The clonotype was recovered from a human patient who received a combined kidney and bone marrow transplant. Some of the T cells might come from the graft donor. The CDR3 nucleotides are TGTGCCAGCATCGACAGGGACTCCTACAATGAGCAGTTCTTC. Its translation is CASIDRDSYNEQFF.